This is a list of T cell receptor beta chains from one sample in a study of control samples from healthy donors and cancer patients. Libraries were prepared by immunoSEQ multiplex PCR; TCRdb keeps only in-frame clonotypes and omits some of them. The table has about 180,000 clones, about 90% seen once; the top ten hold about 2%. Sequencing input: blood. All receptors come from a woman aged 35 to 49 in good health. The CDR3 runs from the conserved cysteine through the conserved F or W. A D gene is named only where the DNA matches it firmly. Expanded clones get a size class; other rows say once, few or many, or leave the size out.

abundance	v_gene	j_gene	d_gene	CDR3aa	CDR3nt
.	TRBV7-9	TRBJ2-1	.	CASSFADEQFF	TGTGCCAGCAGCTTTGCCGATGAGCAGTTCTTC
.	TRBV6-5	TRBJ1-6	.	CASLRNREVSPLHF	TGTGCCAGCCTCCGGAACAGGGAAGTCTCACCCCTCCACTTT
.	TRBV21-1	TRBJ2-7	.	CASLRGRGRGRGEQYF	TGTGCCAGCCTTAGGGGGCGTGGCAGGGGGCGAGGCGAGCAGTACTTC
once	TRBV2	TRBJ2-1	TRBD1	CASIEQGRANEQFF	TGTGCCAGCATCGAACAGGGGCGAGCGAATGAGCAGTTCTTC
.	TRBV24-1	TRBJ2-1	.	CATSDPRTPGNEQFF	TGTGCCACCAGTGATCCTCGGACCCCTGGGAATGAGCAGTTCTTC
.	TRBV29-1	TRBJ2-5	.	CSVGAGVGETQYF	TGCAGCGTCGGAGCAGGGGTAGGGGAGACCCAGTACTTC
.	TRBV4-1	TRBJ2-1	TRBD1	CASSQPTGTGGIEGSYNEQFF	TGCGCCAGCAGCCAACCCACCGGGACAGGGGGCATCGAGGGGTCCTACAATGAGCAGTTCTTC
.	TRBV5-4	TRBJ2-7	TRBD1	CASSQRQGAYEQYF	TGTGCCAGCAGCCAGAGACAGGGAGCCTACGAGCAGTACTTC
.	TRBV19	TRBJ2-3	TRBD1	CASSIDLSAGGGTDTQYF	TGTGCCAGTAGTATAGATCTATCGGCAGGGGGCGGCACAGATACGCAGTATTTT
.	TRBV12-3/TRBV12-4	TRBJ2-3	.	CASSLGGRDTQYF	TGTGCCAGCAGTTTGGGTGGGCGAGATACGCAGTATTTT
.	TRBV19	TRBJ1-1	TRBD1	CASSVQGAGEAFF	TGTGCCAGTAGTGTACAGGGGGCTGGTGAAGCTTTCTTT